A selection of T cell receptor beta chains follows, all from one sample in a study of T-cell reconstitution after alpha-beta-depleted transplantation in children. TCRdb analysed the PCR reads with MiXCR anew, one entry per CDR3 protein. The table records 280,000 or so distinct CDR3 sequences, around a tenth of them present only once. Here the sequenced sample was peripheral blood, taken 180 days after TCRalphabeta/CD19-depleted stem cell transplant. Receptors originate from a male patient between 2 and 15 years old who had a stem cell transplant for chronic granulomatous disease, so the T cells may come from the graft donor. CDR3s include the opening cysteine and the closing phenylalanine or tryptophan. Fields, in order: clone size, J gene, D gene, V gene, CDR3 DNA, CDR3 protein. A D gene is named only where the DNA matches it firmly. Not all rows give a size; the values are once, few, many and, for expanded clones, a class.

clone size: many; J gene: TRBJ2-7; D gene: NA; V gene: TRBV20-1; CDR3 DNA: TGCAGTGCTAGAGATGGGGGTATGACAGGACCGTCCCTTATGATGATGGGCGAGCAGTACTTC; CDR3 protein: CSARDGGMTGPSLMMMGEQYF
clone size: many; J gene: TRBJ2-7; D gene: TRBD1; V gene: TRBV10-3; CDR3 DNA: TGTGCCATCAGTCCGGGACAGGGGGTCGAGCAGTACTTC; CDR3 protein: CAISPGQGVEQYF
clone size: many; J gene: TRBJ2-4; D gene: NA; V gene: TRBV27; CDR3 DNA: TGTGCCAACCACGAATCAGGGATAGCCAAAAACATTCAGTACTTC; CDR3 protein: CANHESGIAKNIQYF
clone size: many; J gene: TRBJ2-3; D gene: NA; V gene: TRBV7-9; CDR3 DNA: TGTGCCAGCATCGCGTACACTTCTAGCACAGATACGCAGTATTTT; CDR3 protein: CASIAYTSSTDTQYF
clone size: many; J gene: TRBJ2-7; D gene: NA; V gene: TRBV7-2; CDR3 DNA: TGTGCCAGCAGCTTAGATCACCACGAGCAGTACTTC; CDR3 protein: CASSLDHHEQYF
clone size: many; J gene: TRBJ2-7; D gene: TRBD1; V gene: TRBV10-3; CDR3 DNA: TGTGCCATCAGTGAGCCCTCGAGGGGTTCAGGGGGCGAGCAGTACTTC; CDR3 protein: CAISEPSRGSGGEQYF
clone size: NA; J gene: TRBJ1-6; D gene: TRBD1; V gene: TRBV12-3/TRBV12-4; CDR3 DNA: TGTGCCAGCAGTTTAAGGGGCTCGGGACAGGGAGATTCACCCCTCCACTTT; CDR3 protein: CASSLRGSGQGDSPLHF
clone size: once; J gene: TRBJ2-7; D gene: NA; V gene: TRBV29-1; CDR3 DNA: TGCAGCGTTGCAAGATCCTACGAGCAGTACTTC; CDR3 protein: CSVARSYEQYF
clone size: many; J gene: TRBJ2-1; D gene: TRBD1; V gene: TRBV20-1; CDR3 DNA: TGCAGTGCTAGTCCCCGGGACAGGGTCTCCTACAATGAGCAGTTCTTC; CDR3 protein: CSASPRDRVSYNEQFF
clone size: many; J gene: TRBJ2-2; D gene: TRBD1; V gene: TRBV28; CDR3 DNA: TGTGCCAGCAGTTTCGGACAGGAGGTCACCGGGGAGCTGTTTTTT; CDR3 protein: CASSFGQEVTGELFF
clone size: many; J gene: TRBJ2-2; D gene: TRBD2; V gene: TRBV7-6; CDR3 DNA: TGTGCCAGCAGCTTACAGCGGGAGCCCACCGGGGAGCTGTTTTTT; CDR3 protein: CASSLQREPTGELFF
clone size: many; J gene: TRBJ2-1; D gene: TRBD2; V gene: TRBV7-2; CDR3 DNA: TGTGCCAGCAGCTTATTCACTAGCGGGGGGGCCCTTGAGCAGTTCTTC; CDR3 protein: CASSLFTSGGALEQFF
clone size: many; J gene: TRBJ2-1; D gene: TRBD2; V gene: TRBV5-1; CDR3 DNA: TGCGCCAGCAGCCAATTGACTAGCGGGAGAAATGAGCAGTTCTTC; CDR3 protein: CASSQLTSGRNEQFF
clone size: many; J gene: TRBJ1-1; D gene: NA; V gene: TRBV5-1; CDR3 DNA: TGCGCCAGCAGCTTGGCCCCGGGGTCGGGGGAAGCTTTCTTT; CDR3 protein: CASSLAPGSGEAFF
clone size: many; J gene: TRBJ2-7; D gene: NA; V gene: TRBV11-2; CDR3 DNA: TGTGCCAGCAGCCCGTTAGGGGGAGGCTTCTACGAGCAGTACTTC; CDR3 protein: CASSPLGGGFYEQYF
clone size: many; J gene: TRBJ1-6; D gene: NA; V gene: TRBV20-1; CDR3 DNA: TGCAGTGCTACGGGACGGAATAATTCACCCCTCCACTTT; CDR3 protein: CSATGRNNSPLHF
clone size: many; J gene: TRBJ2-5; D gene: NA; V gene: TRBV6-5; CDR3 DNA: TGTGCCAGCAGTTCCACCTTGCAGGAGACCCAGTACTTC; CDR3 protein: CASSSTLQETQYF
clone size: many; J gene: TRBJ2-7; D gene: TRBD1; V gene: TRBV5-1; CDR3 DNA: TGCGCCAGCAGCTTTGGGACAGGGGGCCACGAGCAGTACTTC; CDR3 protein: CASSFGTGGHEQYF
clone size: many; J gene: TRBJ1-5; D gene: NA; V gene: TRBV19; CDR3 DNA: TGTGCCAGTAGGCAGGCGACGGGTGGTCAGCCCCAGCATTTT; CDR3 protein: CASRQATGGQPQHF
clone size: many; J gene: TRBJ1-2; D gene: NA; V gene: TRBV20-1; CDR3 DNA: TGCAGTGCTAGAGATCTCGGGGATGGCTACACCTTC; CDR3 protein: CSARDLGDGYTF
clone size: many; J gene: TRBJ1-1; D gene: NA; V gene: TRBV6-2/TRBV6-3; CDR3 DNA: TGTGCCAGCAGCCCGGGAGACAGGAGGAACACTGAAGCTTTCTTT; CDR3 protein: CASSPGDRRNTEAFF
clone size: many; J gene: TRBJ2-1; D gene: TRBD1; V gene: TRBV10-3; CDR3 DNA: TGTGCCATCAGCTCCCCGGGACAGTACAATGAGCAGTTCTTC; CDR3 protein: CAISSPGQYNEQFF
clone size: many; J gene: TRBJ2-5; D gene: NA; V gene: TRBV11-2; CDR3 DNA: TGTGCCAGCAGCTTTTGGTCGCTGAAACAACAACAAGAGACCCAGTACTTC; CDR3 protein: CASSFWSLKQQQETQYF
clone size: many; J gene: TRBJ2-1; D gene: TRBD2; V gene: TRBV27; CDR3 DNA: TGTGCCAGCAGTTTATTGCGGGGGGGGGATGAGCAGTTCTTC; CDR3 protein: CASSLLRGGDEQFF
clone size: many; J gene: TRBJ1-3; D gene: NA; V gene: TRBV6-6; CDR3 DNA: TGTGCCAGCTCGATAGGAAACACCATATATTTT; CDR3 protein: CASSIGNTIYF
clone size: many; J gene: TRBJ2-1; D gene: NA; V gene: TRBV29-1; CDR3 DNA: TGCAGCGTTGTGCTAACTGGGACTAATGAGCAGTTCTTC; CDR3 protein: CSVVLTGTNEQFF
clone size: many; J gene: TRBJ1-4; D gene: NA; V gene: TRBV20-1; CDR3 DNA: TGCAGTGCTAGAGATCGGCGGGGTAATGAAAAACTGTTTTTT; CDR3 protein: CSARDRRGNEKLFF
clone size: many; J gene: TRBJ2-5; D gene: NA; V gene: TRBV7-3; CDR3 DNA: TGTGCCAGCAGCTTAATACCAGGGGTGAAAGAGACCCAGTACTTC; CDR3 protein: CASSLIPGVKETQYF
clone size: many; J gene: TRBJ2-5; D gene: NA; V gene: TRBV27; CDR3 DNA: TGTGCCAGCAGTTCCCTGGGGCCCCAAGAGACCCAGTACTTC; CDR3 protein: CASSSLGPQETQYF
clone size: NA; J gene: TRBJ1-1; D gene: NA; V gene: TRBV11-2; CDR3 DNA: TGTGCCAGCAGAAACCGGGACTTCGCAACTGAAGCTTTCTTT; CDR3 protein: CASRNRDFATEAFF
clone size: many; J gene: TRBJ2-5; D gene: NA; V gene: TRBV25-1; CDR3 DNA: TGTGCCAGCAGTCGGTTTCCGGACAGCGGGGAGACCCAGTACTTC; CDR3 protein: CASSRFPDSGETQYF
clone size: few; J gene: TRBJ2-7; D gene: NA; V gene: TRBV7-3; CDR3 DNA: TGTGCCAGCAGCTGTTACAGGAGACACCCCTACGAGCAGTACTTC; CDR3 protein: CASSCYRRHPYEQYF
clone size: many; J gene: TRBJ2-1; D gene: NA; V gene: TRBV28; CDR3 DNA: TGTGCCAGCAGTTCCAGATACAATGAGCAGTTCTTC; CDR3 protein: CASSSRYNEQFF
clone size: NA; J gene: TRBJ2-3; D gene: TRBD2; V gene: TRBV12-3/TRBV12-4; CDR3 DNA: TGTGCCAGCTGTTTAGCGGGAAAGACTAGCGGGAGGGCCAGGGATACGCAGTATTTT; CDR3 protein: CASCLAGKTSGRARDTQYF
clone size: many; J gene: TRBJ1-1; D gene: NA; V gene: TRBV7-9; CDR3 DNA: TGTGCCAGCATTTTAGACTACGCATACACTGAAGCTTTCTTT; CDR3 protein: CASILDYAYTEAFF
clone size: many; J gene: TRBJ1-6; D gene: NA; V gene: TRBV5-5; CDR3 DNA: TGTGCCAGCAGCTTGAGGGGGTTGAGCTCCTATAATTCACCCCTCCACTTT; CDR3 protein: CASSLRGLSSYNSPLHF
clone size: many; J gene: TRBJ2-2; D gene: TRBD1; V gene: TRBV29-1; CDR3 DNA: TGCAGCGCTGATGTTACAGGGGCGAACACCGGGGAGCTGTTTTTT; CDR3 protein: CSADVTGANTGELFF
clone size: many; J gene: TRBJ2-1; D gene: NA; V gene: TRBV10-2; CDR3 DNA: TGCGCCAGCAGTAGGGACTCTTCCTACAATGAGCAGTTCTTC; CDR3 protein: CASSRDSSYNEQFF
clone size: many; J gene: TRBJ2-3; D gene: TRBD2; V gene: TRBV7-8; CDR3 DNA: TGTGCCAGCAGCCCCTGGGCTAGCGGGAGGGGGTACTCTAGCACAGATACGCAGTATTTT; CDR3 protein: CASSPWASGRGYSSTDTQYF
clone size: many; J gene: TRBJ2-5; D gene: TRBD1; V gene: TRBV5-5; CDR3 DNA: TGTGCCAGCACCAGGGACAGTTACCAAGAGACCCAGTACTTC; CDR3 protein: CASTRDSYQETQYF